Below, 16 T cell receptor beta chains from the same sample are listed, as sequenced in a study of shared clonotypes between healthy human individuals. TCRdb keeps only in-frame clones here, not all; method: immunoSEQ multiplex PCR. This table has about 2.2 million clones, about 93% appearing once. Naive CD8 cells comprised CD45RO-negative, CCR7-positively selected cells, excluding terminally differentiated effector memory CD45RA+ cells. The specimen sequenced was naive CD8+ T cells from PBMCs. The receptors shown here come from a man aged 18 to 29 in good health. Some clones in this sample may be carry-over from other donors' samples.

The rearrangement uses TRBV28 and TRBJ2-3; D is unresolved. The V and J ends lost 2 bases and 6 bases respectively, with 15 bases between them. The CDR3 consists of 15 residues. Germline CDR1 is MDHEN and CDR2 is SYDVKM. The CDR3 sequence is CASSLGTGPVDTQYF. CDR3 bases: TGTGCCAGCAGTTTAGGAACGGGTCCGGTGGATACGCAGTATTTT.

J is TRBJ2-3 and V is TRBV29-1, with 7 bases matching TRBD1. Unmatched junction bases numbered 15, after V lost 5 bases and J lost 4 bases. Germline CDR1 SQVTM, CDR2 ANQGSEA. This CDR3 has 16 residues. The CDR3 nucleotides read TGCAGCGTTACCCTCCTCCGACAGGGTATAGCAGATACGCAGTATTTT. Its protein is CSVTLLRQGIADTQYF.

The gene calls are TRBV27 and TRBJ1-5, with 7 nucleotides matching TRBD1. Trimming at V came to 2 bases and at J to 3 bases, leaving 4 bases not matched to a gene. Germline-derived CDR1 and CDR2 are MNHEY and SMNVEV (reference sequence). The CDR3 totals 15 residues. CDR3 DNA sequence: TGTGCCAGCAGTTTAGGGACAGCACCCAATCAGCCCCAGCATTTT. Translated, it gives CASSLGTAPNQPQHF.

The chain has TRBV9 and TRBJ2-1; 7 nucleotides match TRBD1. CDR1 is SGDLS, CDR2 YYNGEE, per germline. CDR3 length equals 15 residues. V was pared by 3 bases and J by 5 bases, with 8 bases of the junction left unmatched. This chain's CDR3 is CASSEQRTGHNEQFF. CDR3 coding DNA: TGTGCCAGCAGCGAACAAAGGACAGGTCACAATGAGCAGTTCTTC.

V is TRBV13 and J is TRBJ1-6, with 10 bases aligning to TRBD1. The germline V gene has CDR1 PRHDT and CDR2 FYEKMQ (reference sequence). The CDR3 totals 16 residues. J gave up 7 bases and V 4 bases, and 7 bases lay outside the gene matches. The CDR3, as DNA: TGTGCCAGCAGCTCAGAACCGGACAGGGGGAATTCACCCCTCCACTTT. This encodes CASSSEPDRGNSPLHF.

In regard to this clone: This sample includes further DNA sequences coding for the same CDR3. This chain connects TRBV9 to TRBJ2-7, with 10 positions matching TRBD1. The germline CDR1 and CDR2 sequences are SGDLS and YYNGEE. After removal of 3 bases from V and 0 bases from J, the junction contained 3 bases not matched to a gene. The CDR3 length is 15 residues. This CDR3 is CASSGGQGSSYEQYF. The CDR3 nucleotides are TGTGCCAGCAGCGGGGGACAGGGGAGCTCCTACGAGCAGTACTTC. Drawing the rest from reference TRBV9 and TRBJ2-7, the complete variable domain is DSGVTQTPKHLITATGQRVTLRCSPRSGDLSVYWYQQSLDQGLQFLIQYYNGEERAKGNILERFSAQQFPDLHSELNLSSLELGDSALYFCASSGGQGSSYEQYFGPGTRLTVT.

The chain recombines TRBV25-1 with TRBJ1-1, with D possibly matching TRBD1 (6 bases). With 1 base removed from V and 10 bases from J, the gap between germline ends came to 13 bases. The length of the CDR3 is 13 residues. Germline V gene data show CDR1 as MGHDK and CDR2 as SYGVNS. CDR3 amino acids: CASSEFVGGGAFF. The CDR3 coding sequence is TGTGCCAGCAGTGAATTCGTAGGGGGTGGAGCTTTCTTT.

This clone is a singleton in its sample. This sequence joins TRBV5-4 and TRBJ2-7, with TRBD2 matching over 7 bases. Germline V gene sequence: CDR1 SGHNT, CDR2 YYREEE (reference sequence). The CDR3 spans 14 residues. Losses at the gene ends were 5 bases for V and 3 bases for J; bases not matched to a gene: 8. CDR3 sequence (DNA): TGTGCCAGCAGTAGCCCGGGACTAAGCTACGAGCAGTACTTC. Residues: CASSSPGLSYEQYF.

V and J are TRBV6-5 and TRBJ2-1, with D possibly matching TRBD2 (6 bases). Germline V lookup: CDR1 MNHEY, CDR2 SVGAGI. Trimming cost V 8 bases and J 4 bases, with 15 bases left between them. This CDR3 comprises 14 residues. This CDR3 reads CASRERSGYNEQFF. Here the CDR3 DNA reads TGTGCCAGCCGTGAGCGTAGCGGATACAATGAGCAGTTCTTC.

The V call is TRBV2, the J call TRBJ2-1; 11 bases are shared with TRBD2. The CDR3 consists of 13 residues. Trimming removed 10 bases from V and 6 bases from J; junction bases left unmatched: 5. Germline V gene sequence: CDR1 SNHLY, CDR2 FYNNEI. The CDR3 nucleotides are TGTGCCAAGGGACTAGCGGACTCCAATGAGCAGTTCTTC. Amino acid sequence: CAKGLADSNEQFF.

The chain employs TRBV28 and TRBJ1-2; D is uncertain. V was cut by 2 bases and J by 3 bases, with 7 bases left in between. Germline V gene data show CDR1 as MDHEN and CDR2 as SYDVKM. CDR3 length: 13 residues. The CDR3 DNA reads TGTGCCAGCAGTTTACCCCCGGACTATGGCTACACCTTC. Residues: CASSLPPDYGYTF.

The chain has TRBV7-9 and TRBJ2-2, with 9 bases matching TRBD1. The CDR3 consists of 13 residues. CDR1 and CDR2 from the germline V gene are SEHNR and FQNEAQ (reference sequence). V lost 5 bases, J lost 9 bases, and 4 bases stayed unmatched. CDR3 nucleotide sequence: TGTGCCAGCAGCAGGGACAGGGACTGGGAGCTGTTTTTT. This sequence encodes CASSRDRDWELFF.

This clone showed up just a few times. The chain links TRBV19 to TRBJ1-4; D remains ambiguous. This CDR3 is 14 amino acids long. Trimming shortened V by 6 bases and J by 7 bases, and 15 bases separated the two germline ends. Germline V gives CDR1 LNHDA, CDR2 SQIVND (reference sequence). Here the CDR3 reads CASRLSGIGEKLFF. The CDR3 DNA sequence: TGTGCCAGTAGGCTATCGGGTATAGGTGAAAAACTGTTTTTT. The variable domain in full, with the rest retrieved from reference TRBV19 and TRBJ1-4, is DGGITQSPKYLFRKEGQNVTLSCEQNLNHDAMYWYRQDPGQGLRLIYYSQIVNDFQKGDIAEGYSVSREKKESFPLTVTSAQKNPTAFYLCASRLSGIGEKLFFGSGTQLSVL.

The sample holds one count of this clone. The chain combines TRBV5-6 with TRBJ1-1, with D possibly matching TRBD1 (5 bases). This CDR3 is 15 amino acids long. V gave up 4 bases and J gave up 3 bases, with 16 bases separating them. CDR1 is SGHDT, CDR2 YYEEEE, per germline. The CDR3 region is CASSGRGTGDTEAFF. The CDR3 DNA reads TGTGCCAGCAGCGGAAGGGGCACGGGGGACACTGAAGCTTTCTTT.

The chain combines TRBV13 with TRBJ2-7; 12 positions agree with TRBD2. Germline lookup yields CDR1 PRHDT and CDR2 FYEKMQ (reference sequence). The CDR3 is made up of 16 amino acids. The trim removed 2 bases at V and 3 bases at J, leaving 5 bases unmatched. CDR3 nucleotides: TGTGCCAGCAGCTTAAGCCTAGCGGGAGGGCGCTACGAGCAGTACTTC. This translates into CASSLSLAGGRYEQYF.

The CDR3 loop is CASRLDRGYSGNTIYF. The CDR3 coding sequence is TGTGCCAGCAGGCTCGACAGGGGTTACTCTGGAAACACCATATATTTT. The rearrangement links TRBV28 to TRBJ1-3; 8 bases match TRBD1. After removal of 6 bases from V and 0 bases from J, the junction contained 7 bases not matched to a gene. The CDR3 spans 16 residues. Per germline, CDR1 MDHEN and CDR2 SYDVKM.